This TCR beta chain appears in the sequencing data of a study of graft-versus-host responses after intestinal transplantation. Looking at the study overall: Following induction with anti-thymocyte globulin, all recipients were given tacrolimus and steroids for two to three years.

Assay: immunoSEQ multiplex PCR; the TCRdb copy retains only in-frame clones and omits some. The sample includes roughly 130,000 clones, about nine tenths of them seen just once. Turning to this clone: Its target is not known.

The CDR3 is 13 amino acids. V lost 7 bases, J lost 1 base, and 8 bases lay in between. CDR1 and CDR2 from the germline V gene are MNHNY and SVGAGI (reference sequence). Study-wide results and limits: The highest levels of circulating GvH clones went along with early declines in HvG clones after transplant.

The chain employs TRBV6-6 and TRBJ1-3; unclear D gene. The starting material was unstimulated CD4+ T cells sorted from spleen or lymph node cells, obtained before intestinal transplant. This sequence originates from a human donor who received an intestinal transplant. CDR3 DNA: TGTGCCAGCATAACCCCTTCTGGAAACACCATATATTTT. Translation: CASITPSGNTIYF.